These 7 T cell receptor beta chains were all obtained from the same sample, sequenced in a study of blood T cells in healthy people across ages. It was with a sample-barcoded 5' primer and a J-beta primer mix that a second PCR of roughly 6 to 12 cycles was run. TCRdb recomputed calls from the 5' RACE reads with MiXCR, one row per CDR3 protein. The table includes about 640,000 distinct CDR3 sequences, about 30% detected once. The sequenced sample consisted of blood. The receptors were gathered from a woman aged 80 or over in good health.

As regards this clonotype: At one of its ends the junction is not consistent with the germline gene, which may arise from a read error. The rearrangement joins TRBV4-3 to TRBJ1-2; perhaps TRBD1 as D (6 bases). Germline CDR1 LGHNA, CDR2 YSLEER. The CDR3 spans 13 residues. CDR3 DNA sequence: TGCGCCGGCAGCCAGCAGGGGAACTATGGCTACACCTTC. It codes for CAGSQQGNYGYTF.

This clonotype was counted at least ten times. The chain joins TRBV6-5 to TRBJ1-6, with 7 bases that match TRBD1. The CDR3 runs to 14 residues. The trim removed 6 bases at V and 7 bases at J, leaving 6 bases unmatched. The germline CDR1 and CDR2 sequences are MNHEY and SVGAGI. CDR3 bases: TGTGCCAGCAGGACCACAGGGGTAAATTCACCCCTCCACTTT. Its translation: CASRTTGVNSPLHF.

With respect to this clonotype: A read error may explain this, as a much larger clone is one base away. CDR3 bases: TGTGCTAGTGGTCCCTCAAAAGGAGGTACGCCGTATTTT. It codes for CASGPSKGGTPYF. J is TRBJ2-3 and V is TRBV12-5; D possibly corresponds to TRBD2 (5 bases). Germline CDR1 and CDR2: LGHNT and FRNRAP. CDR3 length equals 13 residues.

In the case of this clonotype: The junction departs from the called germline gene at one end, perhaps through a read error. The V and J genes are TRBV7-2 and TRBJ1-6; D not certain. Germline V gene lookup returns CDR1 SGHTA and CDR2 FQGNSA. This CDR3 has 12 residues. CDR3 sequence reads: CASSLAVSPRHF. The CDR3 DNA reads as TGTGCCAGCAGCTTAGCGGTTTCACCCCGCCACTTT. Complete variable domain (other parts from reference TRBV7-2 and TRBJ1-6): GAGVSQSPSNKVTEKGKDVELRCDPISGHTALYWYRQSLGQGLEFLIYFQGNSAPDKSGLPSDRFSAERTGGSVSTLTIQRTQQEDSAVYLCASSLAVSPRHFGNGTRLTVT.

This clonotype was seen many times. The gene calls are TRBV6-2 or TRBV6-3 and TRBJ2-7; 7 bases are shared with TRBD1. Losses at the gene ends were 2 bases for V and 3 bases for J; bases not matched to a gene: 7. The CDR3 totals 15 residues. Germline CDR1 MNHEY, CDR2 SVGEGT. CDR3 in amino acids: CASSYNRGDIYEQYF. Here the CDR3 DNA reads TGTGCCAGCAGTTACAACAGGGGTGACATCTACGAGCAGTACTTC.

The chain couples TRBV4-2 to TRBJ1-1; 8 positions match TRBD1. The CDR3 is 17 residues long. With V trimmed by 0 bases and J by 3 bases, 9 bases remained unmatched. Per the germline V gene, CDR1 is LGHNA and CDR2 is YNFKEQ. CDR3 sequence (DNA): TGTGCCAGCAGCCAAGATTTCAGGGGGCGGGGAGACACTGAAGCTTTCTTT. This gives the protein CASSQDFRGRGDTEAFF.

This clonotype was seen many times. The rearrangement joins TRBV12-3 or TRBV12-4 to TRBJ2-5; 10 bases align to TRBD1. The CDR3 contains 15 residues. V shed 5 bases and J 2 bases; nucleotides not matched to a gene: 5. The chain's CDR3 is CASSLGQGIQETQYF. DNA of the CDR3: TGTGCCAGCAGTCTGGGACAGGGGATACAAGAGACCCAGTACTTC.